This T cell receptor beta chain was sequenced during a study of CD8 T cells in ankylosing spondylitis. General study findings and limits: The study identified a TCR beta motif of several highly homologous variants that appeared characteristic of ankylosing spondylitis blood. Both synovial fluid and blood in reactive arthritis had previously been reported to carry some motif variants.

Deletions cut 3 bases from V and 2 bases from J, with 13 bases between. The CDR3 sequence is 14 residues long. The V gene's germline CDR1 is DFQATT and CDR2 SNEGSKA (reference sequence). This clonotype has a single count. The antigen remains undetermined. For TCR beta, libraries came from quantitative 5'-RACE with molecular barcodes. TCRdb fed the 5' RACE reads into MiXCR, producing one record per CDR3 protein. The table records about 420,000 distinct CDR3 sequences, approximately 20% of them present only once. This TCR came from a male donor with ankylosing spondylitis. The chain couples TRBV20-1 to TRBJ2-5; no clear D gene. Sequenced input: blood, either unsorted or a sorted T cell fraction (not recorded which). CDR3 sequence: CSARGPAAQETQYF. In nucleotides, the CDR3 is TGCAGTGCTAGGGGCCCCGCCGCGCAAGAGACCCAGTACTTC.